The next 11 T cell receptor beta chains were all read from a single sample in a study of regulatory T cells in long-lasting Graves disease. Time point noted: persistent/refractory GD, antithyroid drugs over 5 years with positive TRAb. Scientists built the TCR library using RNA that was extracted from PBMCs. Investigators prepared the TCR beta libraries by applying iRepertoire HTBI primers and Arm-PCR of CDR3 regions. TCRdb itself ran the multiplex PCR reads through MiXCR, one entry per CDR3 protein. The profile covers some 440,000 distinct CDR3 sequences, with less than 25% appearing a single time and over 7.5% taken by the ten largest. The source was peripheral blood mononuclear cells (PBMCs), collected when the disease was refractory, from a patient treated with antithyroid drugs. These TCRs come from a female donor with Graves disease.

In DNA, the CDR3 is TGTGCCAGCAGTTACGGCAGTTGGGGGGAGACCCAGTACTTC. Translated, it gives CASSYGSWGETQYF. The chain is built from TRBV6-2 or TRBV6-3 and TRBJ2-5; TRBD1 or TRBD2 may be the D gene (5 bases each). V lost 2 bases to trimming and J lost 5 bases, with 12 bases between them. CDR3 length: 14 residues. Looked up from germline, CDR1 is MNHEY and CDR2 is SVGEGT.

This clonotype was recorded at least ten times. The chain couples TRBV18 to TRBJ2-5; D might be TRBD2 (5 bases). V was shortened by 4 bases and J by 0 bases, with 9 bases between the two germline ends. CDR1 is KGHSH and CDR2 is LQKENI in the germline V gene. This CDR3 region has 14 residues. For the CDR3, the DNA is TGTGCCAGCTCACAAAGCGGCAACCAAGAGACCCAGTACTTC. Protein: CASSQSGNQETQYF.

Comments on this clonotype: Being one base from a much bigger clone, this may be a read error. V and J are TRBV28 and TRBJ1-1, with TRBD1 matching over 11 bases. The CDR3 consists of 16 residues. Germline V lookup: CDR1 MDHEN, CDR2 SYDVKM. The DNA of the CDR3 is TGTGCCAGCAGTCCGGGGGACAGGGGGTCTGACACTGAAGCTCTCTTT. Translated, it gives CASSPGDRGSDTEALF.

The gene calls are TRBV19 and TRBJ1-1; D is unclear. CDR1 is LNHDA, CDR2 SQIVND, per germline (reference sequence). CDR3 length: 12 amino acids. With 8 bases removed from V and 4 bases from J, the gap between germline ends came to 11 bases. This CDR3 reads CASLSFATEAFF. The CDR3 bases are TGTGCCAGTCTCTCTTTTGCCACTGAAGCTTTCTTT.

V is TRBV29-1 and J is TRBJ1-2, with D unresolved. This CDR3 has 13 amino acids. The V gene's germline CDR1 is SQVTM and CDR2 ANQGSEA. V was cut by 2 bases and J by 2 bases, with 9 bases left in between. The CDR3 loop is CSVETLENYGYTF. CDR3 nucleotides: TGCAGCGTTGAAACGTTAGAGAACTATGGCTACACCTTC.

This clonotype was recorded a few times. An end of the junction differs from the germline gene, which may be a read error. The chain links TRBV11-2 to TRBJ1-3, with a tentative D call TRBD1 (5 bases). Germline V gene sequence: CDR1 SGHAT, CDR2 FQNNGV. The CDR3 has 14 amino acids. Here the CDR3 DNA reads TGTGCCAGCAGCCTAGACGGGGGTGGAAACACCATATATTTT. This codes for CASSLDGGGNTIYF.

This clonotype has at least ten counts. The CDR3 reads CASRIGVPGALGELFF. CDR3 bases: TGTGCCAGCAGGATTGGAGTCCCTGGAGCGCTCGGGGAGCTGTTTTTT. This rearrangement joins TRBV28 to TRBJ2-2; D gene uncertain. The germline V gene has CDR1 MDHEN and CDR2 SYDVKM. The CDR3 consists of 16 residues. The V end lost 6 bases, the J end lost 7 bases, and 21 bases lay between the germline ends.

This chain links TRBV19 with TRBJ2-7; tentatively, D is TRBD1 (6 bases). CDR3 length: 14 residues. V was pared by 3 bases and J by 1 base, with 10 bases between. From germline, CDR1 is LNHDA and CDR2 SQIVND (reference sequence). CDR3 in amino acids: CASSIDRSSYEQYF. The DNA of the CDR3 is TGTGCCAGTAGTATCGACAGGAGTTCCTACGAGCAGTACTTC. Drawing the rest from reference TRBV19 and TRBJ2-7, the complete variable domain is DGGITQSPKYLFRKEGQNVTLSCEQNLNHDAMYWYRQDPGQGLRLIYYSQIVNDFQKGDIAEGYSVSREKKESFPLTVTSAQKNPTAFYLCASSIDRSSYEQYFGPGTRLTVT.

This clonotype was found many times. The chain has TRBV7-3 and TRBJ2-4; TRBD2 is a possible D gene (6 bases). The V end was cut by 5 bases, the J end by 0 bases, with 11 bases between. Looked up from germline, CDR1 is SGHTA and CDR2 is FQGTGA. The CDR3 totals 15 residues. The chain's CDR3 is CASSETRPAKNIQYF. DNA for the CDR3: TGTGCCAGCAGCGAGACTAGACCAGCCAAAAACATTCAGTACTTC.

This clonotype was recorded a few times. The gene calls are TRBV5-1 and TRBJ2-2; D not certain. Trimming cost V 4 bases and J 2 bases, with 15 bases left between them. The CDR3 totals 16 residues. The germline CDR1 and CDR2 sequences are SGHRS and YFSETQ. CDR3 coding DNA: TGCGCCAGCAGCCCGTTCGCCCGAATAAACACCGGGGAGCTGTTTTTT. This sequence encodes CASSPFARINTGELFF. The full variable domain, completed using reference TRBV5-1 and TRBJ2-2, is KAGVTQTPRYLIKTRGQQVTLSCSPISGHRSVSWYQQTPGQGLQFLFEYFSETQRNKGNFPGRFSGRQFSNSRSEMNVSTLELGDSALYLCASSPFARINTGELFFGEGSRLTVL.

This clonotype showed up many times. This chain joins TRBV20-1 and TRBJ2-2; D may correspond to TRBD1 or TRBD2 (5 bases each). Trimming took 1 base from V and 4 from J, leaving 16 bases between them. Germline V gene sequence: CDR1 DFQATT, CDR2 SNEGSKA (reference sequence). The CDR3 loop spans 16 amino acids. CDR3 region: CSARARRDAGTGELFF. DNA of the CDR3: TGCAGTGCTAGAGCCCGCCGGGACGCAGGCACCGGGGAGCTGTTTTTT.